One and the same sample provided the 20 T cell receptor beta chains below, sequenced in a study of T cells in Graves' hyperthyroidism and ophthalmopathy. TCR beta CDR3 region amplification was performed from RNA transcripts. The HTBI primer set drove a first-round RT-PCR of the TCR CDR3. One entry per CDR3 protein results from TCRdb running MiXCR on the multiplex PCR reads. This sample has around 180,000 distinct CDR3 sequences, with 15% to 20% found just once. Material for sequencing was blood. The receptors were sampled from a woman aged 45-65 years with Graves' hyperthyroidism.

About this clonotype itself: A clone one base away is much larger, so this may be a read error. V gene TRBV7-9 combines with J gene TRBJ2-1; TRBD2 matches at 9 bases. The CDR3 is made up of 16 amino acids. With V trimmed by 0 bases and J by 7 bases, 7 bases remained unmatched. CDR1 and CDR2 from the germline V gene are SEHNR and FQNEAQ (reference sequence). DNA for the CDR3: TGTGCCAGCAGCTTAGCGCGGGGGGGGGGGCAGAATGAGCAGTTCTTC. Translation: CASSLARGGGQNEQFF.

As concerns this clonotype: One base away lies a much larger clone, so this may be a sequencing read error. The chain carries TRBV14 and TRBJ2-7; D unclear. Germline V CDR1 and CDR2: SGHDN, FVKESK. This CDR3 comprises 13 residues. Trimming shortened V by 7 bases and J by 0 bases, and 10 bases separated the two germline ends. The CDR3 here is CASNGFYSYEQYF. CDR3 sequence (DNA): TGTGCCAGCAATGGGTTTTACTCCTACGAGCAGTACTTC.

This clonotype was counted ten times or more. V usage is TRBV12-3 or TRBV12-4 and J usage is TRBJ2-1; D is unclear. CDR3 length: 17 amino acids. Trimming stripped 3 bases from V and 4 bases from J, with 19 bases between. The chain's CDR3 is CASSFRPLGGGYNEQFF. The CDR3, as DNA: TGTGCCAGCAGTTTTCGTCCTCTAGGTGGTGGGTACAATGAGCAGTTCTTC.

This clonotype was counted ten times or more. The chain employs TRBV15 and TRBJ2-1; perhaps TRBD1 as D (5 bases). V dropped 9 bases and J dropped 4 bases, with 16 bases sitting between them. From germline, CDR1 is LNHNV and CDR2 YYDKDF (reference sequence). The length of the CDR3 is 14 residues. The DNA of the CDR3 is TGTGCCACATCAGACAGCAAGAATTACAATGAGCAGTTCTTC. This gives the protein CATSDSKNYNEQFF. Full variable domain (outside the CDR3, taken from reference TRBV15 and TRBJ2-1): DAMVIQNPRYQVTQFGKPVTLSCSQTLNHNVMYWYQQKSSQAPKLLFHYYDKDFNNEADTPDNFQSRRPNTSFCFLDIRSPGLGDTAMYLCATSDSKNYNEQFFGPGTRLTVL.

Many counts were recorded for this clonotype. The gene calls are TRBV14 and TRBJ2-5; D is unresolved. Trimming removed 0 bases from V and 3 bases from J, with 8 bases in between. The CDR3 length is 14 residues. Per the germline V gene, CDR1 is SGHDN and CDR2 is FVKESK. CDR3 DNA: TGTGCCAGCAGCCAAGATCAGCCAGAAGAGACCCAGTACTTC. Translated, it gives CASSQDQPEETQYF.

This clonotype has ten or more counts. This chain's CDR3 is CATRQGDEKLFF. CDR3 DNA sequence: TGTGCCACCCGACAGGGCGATGAAAAACTGTTTTTT. V gene TRBV15 combines with J gene TRBJ1-4, with 7 nucleotides matching TRBD1. The CDR3 extends over 12 amino acids. Germline CDR1 reads LNHNV; CDR2 reads YYDKDF (reference sequence). Germline trimming cut 8 bases from V and 6 bases from J; bases unmatched to any gene: 3.

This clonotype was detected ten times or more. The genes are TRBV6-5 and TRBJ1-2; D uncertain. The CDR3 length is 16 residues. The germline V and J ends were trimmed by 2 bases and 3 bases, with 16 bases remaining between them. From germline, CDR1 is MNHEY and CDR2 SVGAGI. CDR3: CASSYREALGHYGYTF. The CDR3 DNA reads TGTGCCAGCAGTTACAGGGAAGCCCTCGGGCACTATGGCTACACCTTC.

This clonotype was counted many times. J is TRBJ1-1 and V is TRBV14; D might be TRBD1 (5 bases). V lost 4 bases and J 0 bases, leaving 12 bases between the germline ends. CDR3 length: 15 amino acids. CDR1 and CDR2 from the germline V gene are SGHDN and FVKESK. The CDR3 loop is CASSPIDRVNTEAFF. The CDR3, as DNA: TGTGCCAGCAGCCCGATAGACAGAGTGAACACTGAAGCTTTCTTT.

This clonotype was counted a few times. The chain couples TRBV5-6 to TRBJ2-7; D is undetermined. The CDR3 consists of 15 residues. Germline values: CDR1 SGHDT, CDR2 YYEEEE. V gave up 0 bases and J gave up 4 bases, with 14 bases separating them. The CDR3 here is CASSLDPSTYYEQYF. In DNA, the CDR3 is TGTGCCAGCAGCTTGGACCCATCGACATATTACGAGCAGTACTTC.

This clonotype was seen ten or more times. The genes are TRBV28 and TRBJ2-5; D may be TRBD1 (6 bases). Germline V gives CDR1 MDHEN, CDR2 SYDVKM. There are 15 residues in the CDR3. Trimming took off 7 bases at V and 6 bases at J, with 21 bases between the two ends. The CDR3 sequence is CASILQQGTTKTQYF. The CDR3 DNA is TGTGCCAGCATCCTCCAACAGGGTACTACGAAGACCCAGTACTTC.

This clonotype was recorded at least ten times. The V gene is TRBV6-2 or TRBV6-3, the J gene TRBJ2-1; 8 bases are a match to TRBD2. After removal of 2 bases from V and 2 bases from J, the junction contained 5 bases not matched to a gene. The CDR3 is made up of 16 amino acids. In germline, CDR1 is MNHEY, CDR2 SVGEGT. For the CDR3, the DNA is TGTGCCAGCAGTTACGGCGCGGGGGGAACCTACAATGAGCAGTTCTTC. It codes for CASSYGAGGTYNEQFF.

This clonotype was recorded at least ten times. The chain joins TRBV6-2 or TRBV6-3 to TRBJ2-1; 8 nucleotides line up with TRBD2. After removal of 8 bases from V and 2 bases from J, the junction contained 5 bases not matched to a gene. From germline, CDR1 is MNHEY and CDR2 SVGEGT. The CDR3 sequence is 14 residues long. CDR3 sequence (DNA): TGTGCCAGCGCCCCAGCGGGGGCCTACAATGAGCAGTTCTTC. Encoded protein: CASAPAGAYNEQFF.

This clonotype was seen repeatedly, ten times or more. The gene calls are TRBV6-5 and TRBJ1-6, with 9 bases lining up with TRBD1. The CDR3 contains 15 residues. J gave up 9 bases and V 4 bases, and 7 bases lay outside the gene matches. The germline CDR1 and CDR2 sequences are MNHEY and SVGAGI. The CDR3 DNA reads TGTGCCAGCAGTTTGCCCGGGACAGGGACTTCACCCCTCCACTTT. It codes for CASSLPGTGTSPLHF.

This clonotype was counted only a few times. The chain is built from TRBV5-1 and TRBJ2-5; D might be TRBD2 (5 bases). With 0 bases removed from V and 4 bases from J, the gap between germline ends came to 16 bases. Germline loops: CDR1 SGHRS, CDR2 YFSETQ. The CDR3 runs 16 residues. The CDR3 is CASSLGPEGAVETQYF. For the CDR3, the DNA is TGCGCCAGCAGCTTGGGTCCCGAGGGCGCGGTAGAGACCCAGTACTTC.

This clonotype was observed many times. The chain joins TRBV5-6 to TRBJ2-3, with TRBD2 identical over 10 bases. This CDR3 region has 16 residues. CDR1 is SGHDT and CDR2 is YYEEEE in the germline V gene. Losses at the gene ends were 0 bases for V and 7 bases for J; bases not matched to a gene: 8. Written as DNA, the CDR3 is TGTGCCAGCAGCTTGGTTTCTAGCGGGGGATTAAATACGCAGTATTTT. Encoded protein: CASSLVSSGGLNTQYF.

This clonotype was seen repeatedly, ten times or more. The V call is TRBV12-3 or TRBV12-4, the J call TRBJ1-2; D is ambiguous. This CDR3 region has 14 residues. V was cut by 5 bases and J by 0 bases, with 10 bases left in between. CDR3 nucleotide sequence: TGTGCCAGCAGTGCTAGGGCCACTAACTATGGCTACACCTTC. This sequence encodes CASSARATNYGYTF.

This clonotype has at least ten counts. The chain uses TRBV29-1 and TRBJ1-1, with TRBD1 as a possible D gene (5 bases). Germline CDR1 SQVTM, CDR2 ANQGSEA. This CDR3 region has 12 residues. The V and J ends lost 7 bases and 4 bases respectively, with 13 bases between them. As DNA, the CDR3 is TGCAGCGCCAGCGGGACGGGCACTGAAGCTTTCTTT. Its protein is CSASGTGTEAFF.

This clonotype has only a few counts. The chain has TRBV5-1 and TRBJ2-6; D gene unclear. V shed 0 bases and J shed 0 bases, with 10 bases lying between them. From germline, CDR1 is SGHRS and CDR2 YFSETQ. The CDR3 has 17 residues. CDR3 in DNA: TGCGCCAGCAGCTTGGGTCCGGCAGTCTCTGGGGCCAACGTCCTGACTTTC. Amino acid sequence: CASSLGPAVSGANVLTF.

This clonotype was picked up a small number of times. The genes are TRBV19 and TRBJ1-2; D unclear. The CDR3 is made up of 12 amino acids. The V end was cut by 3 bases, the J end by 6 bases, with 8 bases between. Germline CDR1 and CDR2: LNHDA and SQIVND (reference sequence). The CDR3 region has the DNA TGTGCCAGTAGTATGAACAACCATGGCTACACCTTC. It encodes CASSMNNHGYTF.

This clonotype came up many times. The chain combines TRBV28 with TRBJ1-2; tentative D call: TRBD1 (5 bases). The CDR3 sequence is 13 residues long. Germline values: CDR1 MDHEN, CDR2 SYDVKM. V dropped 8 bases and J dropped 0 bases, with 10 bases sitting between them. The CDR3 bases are TGTGCCAGCCGGGACGGAACTAACTATGGCTACACCTTC. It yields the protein CASRDGTNYGYTF.